Below are 25 T cell receptor beta chains sequenced from a single sample in a study of blood T cells in healthy people across ages. The second PCR ran about 6 to 11 cycles with a sample-barcoded 5' primer and J-beta primers. TCRdb used MiXCR to reprocess the 5' RACE reads, holding one entry per CDR3 protein. The profile shows roughly 730,000 distinct CDR3 sequences, about 56% of them singletons. Sequencing input: blood. The receptors were sampled from a man aged 35 to 55 in good health.

The V call is TRBV7-2, the J call TRBJ2-5, with D tentatively TRBD2 (5 bases). Trimming removed 5 bases at V and 7 bases at J, with 17 bases between. The CDR3 sequence is 14 residues long. Per the germline V gene, CDR1 is SGHTA and CDR2 is FQGNSA. For the CDR3, the DNA is TGTGCCAGCAGCCCAAGATTCGGGGAAGGGACCCAGTACTTC. This encodes CASSPRFGEGTQYF.

The chain uses TRBV27 and TRBJ1-1; TRBD1 agrees at 7 bases. With 6 bases clipped from V and 4 bases from J, the junction kept 5 bases outside the gene matches. This CDR3 has 13 amino acids. CDR1 and CDR2 from the germline V gene are MNHEY and SMNVEV (reference sequence). CDR3 DNA sequence: TGTGCCAGCAGGACAGGGCCTGGCACTGAAGCTTTCTTT. It translates to CASRTGPGTEAFF.

This chain connects TRBV7-8 to TRBJ2-1; the D gene is possibly TRBD1 (5 bases). Germline values: CDR1 SGHVS, CDR2 FQNEAQ. V was pared by 4 bases and J by 7 bases, with 20 bases between. The CDR3 has 16 amino acids. The DNA of the CDR3 is TGTGCCAGCAGCTCCACATCAGGGATTAGGCGGAATGAGCAGTTCTTC. Protein sequence: CASSSTSGIRRNEQFF.

The V gene is TRBV9, the J gene TRBJ1-1; 9 bases are shared with TRBD1. The CDR3 contains 15 residues. V shed 3 bases, J shed 7 bases, and the junction held 10 bases outside the gene matches. Germline V CDR1 and CDR2: SGDLS, YYNGEE. CDR3 region: CASSAEGWTGDEAFF. The CDR3 coding sequence is TGTGCCAGCAGCGCCGAGGGTTGGACAGGGGATGAAGCTTTCTTT. The full variable domain, in which reference TRBV9 and TRBJ1-1 provide the parts outside the CDR3, is DSGVTQTPKHLITATGQRVTLRCSPRSGDLSVYWYQQSLDQGLQFLIQYYNGEERAKGNILERFSAQQFPDLHSELNLSSLELGDSALYFCASSAEGWTGDEAFFGQGTRLTVV.

The rearrangement uses TRBV27 and TRBJ2-5; TRBD2 matches 12 bases. The trim removed 4 bases at V and 0 bases at J, leaving 3 bases unmatched. The CDR3 length is 16 residues. Germline values: CDR1 MNHEY, CDR2 SMNVEV (reference sequence). CDR3 sequence (DNA): TGTGCCAGCAGTTCCTGGACTAGCGGGGACCAAGAGACCCAGTACTTC. It is translated as CASSSWTSGDQETQYF.

The V and J genes are TRBV3-1 and TRBJ2-1, with TRBD2 identical over 14 bases. In germline, CDR1 is LGHDT, CDR2 YNNKEL (reference sequence). V trimming: 4 bases; J trimming: 2 bases; junction bases outside the gene matches: 13. The CDR3 totals 20 residues. CDR3 nucleotides: TGTGCCAGCAGCCTAATCCAAGGACTAGCGGGGGGCCTCCCCTACAATGAGCAGTTCTTC. This gives the protein CASSLIQGLAGGLPYNEQFF.

The chain joins TRBV4-1 to TRBJ2-2; no clear D gene. V lost 4 bases, J lost 0 bases, and 9 bases lay in between. The germline gives CDR1 MGHRA, CDR2 YSYEKL. CDR3 length equals 15 residues. The CDR3 nucleotides are TGCGCCAGCAGCCCAACTTATACGAACACCGGGGAGCTGTTTTTT. Encoded protein: CASSPTYTNTGELFF.

This clonotype was recorded a few times. The chain recombines TRBV18 with TRBJ2-7, with 8 bases lining up with TRBD1. The CDR3 totals 15 residues. From germline, CDR1 is KGHSH and CDR2 LQKENI. J was trimmed by 1 base and V by 3 bases; bases with no gene match: 5. The CDR3 here is CASSPPGTGSYEQYF. The CDR3 nucleotides read TGTGCCAGCTCACCTCCCGGGACAGGATCCTACGAGCAGTACTTC. Using reference TRBV18 and TRBJ2-7 for the parts outside the CDR3, the full variable domain is NAGVMQNPRHLVRRRGQEARLRCSPMKGHSHVYWYRQLPEEGLKFMVYLQKENIIDESGMPKERFSAEFPKEGPSILRIQQVVRGDSAAYFCASSPPGTGSYEQYFGPGTRLTVT.

This chain connects TRBV7-3 to TRBJ1-1; tentative D call: TRBD1 (6 bases). Germline CDR1 reads SGHTA; CDR2 reads FQGTGA. This CDR3 has 15 residues. Trimming cost V 4 bases and J 11 bases, with 23 bases left between them. Here the CDR3 reads CASSSKGGARPSAFF. The CDR3 DNA is TGTGCCAGCAGCTCAAAGGGGGGGGCTCGGCCCTCGGCTTTCTTT.

This chain joins TRBV29-1 and TRBJ1-2; TRBD1 matches 7 bases. The J segment lost 7 bases and the V segment lost 4 bases, leaving 9 bases of the junction unmatched. The CDR3 consists of 13 residues. Germline loops: CDR1 SQVTM, CDR2 ANQGSEA. CDR3 DNA: TGCAGCGTTGCTTTGGGAGGGGGCGGTGGCTACACCTTC. This sequence encodes CSVALGGGGGYTF.

This clonotype was seen many times. The gene calls are TRBV7-2 and TRBJ2-3; D ambiguous. Trimming took 4 bases from V and 0 from J, leaving 5 bases between them. Germline assignment: CDR1 SGHTA and CDR2 FQGNSA. The CDR3 contains 13 residues. The CDR3 DNA follows: TGTGCCAGCAGCTCCCCAAGCACAGATACGCAGTATTTT. It is translated as CASSSPSTDTQYF.

The CDR3 is CASSYGDSSTEAFF. The DNA for the CDR3 is TGTGCCAGCAGTTACGGGGACAGCTCCACTGAAGCTTTCTTT. The genes are TRBV28 and TRBJ1-1; 7 bases match TRBD1. V dropped 4 bases and J dropped 4; count of bases not matched to a gene: 6. Germline V gene data show CDR1 as MDHEN and CDR2 as SYDVKM. CDR3 size: 14 residues.

The chain combines TRBV3-1 with TRBJ1-1, with TRBD1 as a possible D gene (5 bases). The CDR3 is 16 residues long. The germline gives CDR1 LGHDT, CDR2 YNNKEL (reference sequence). The V end was cut by 1 base, the J end by 0 bases, with 12 bases between. The DNA for the CDR3 is TGTGCCAGCAGCCAAGTCTTAGTGGGGGTGAACACTGAAGCTTTCTTT. Amino acids: CASSQVLVGVNTEAFF.

The chain has TRBV7-2 and TRBJ2-7, with D possibly TRBD2 on 7 matching bases. V gave up 11 bases and J gave up 4 bases, with 18 bases separating them. This CDR3 is built from 13 residues. CDR1 and CDR2 (germline): SGHTA, FQGNSA. The CDR3 bases are TGTGCCTCCGCTGAAGGGGGAGGGTACGAGCAGTACTTC. This gives the protein CASAEGGGYEQYF. The entire variable domain, with the rest obtained from reference TRBV7-2 and TRBJ2-7, is as follows: GAGVSQSPSNKVTEKGKDVELRCDPISGHTALYWYRQSLGQGLEFLIYFQGNSAPDKSGLPSDRFSAERTGGSVSTLTIQRTQQEDSAVYLCASAEGGGYEQYFGPGTRLTVT.

The V call is TRBV27, the J call TRBJ2-3; no firm D call. The CDR3 runs to 14 residues. Between the trimmed V and J ends, which lost 6 bases and 5 bases, there was a span of 15 bases. Germline V lookup: CDR1 MNHEY, CDR2 SMNVEV (reference sequence). The CDR3, as DNA: TGTGCCAGCAGAAGCAGCACCCGAGGAGATACGCAGTATTTT. Protein product: CASRSSTRGDTQYF.

The V call is TRBV11-2, the J call TRBJ2-3; D possibly corresponds to TRBD1 (6 bases). Germline values: CDR1 SGHAT, CDR2 FQNNGV. CDR3 size: 16 residues. Trimming took 5 bases from V and 2 from J, leaving 17 bases between them. The CDR3 protein is CASSLPGRGTTDTQYF. The CDR3, as DNA: TGTGCCAGCAGCCTCCCGGGTAGGGGGACCACAGATACGCAGTATTTT.

The J gene is TRBJ1-2, the V gene TRBV7-2, with TRBD1 as a possible D gene (5 bases). Per germline, CDR1 SGHTA and CDR2 FQGNSA. V was cut by 8 bases and J by 1 base, with 11 bases left in between. The CDR3 length is 13 residues. CDR3 sequence reads: CASQGRNNYGYTF. The CDR3 coding sequence is TGTGCCAGCCAGGGAAGGAATAACTATGGCTACACCTTC.

As regards this clonotype: A read error may be the cause here, since a much bigger clone is one base away. The chain has TRBV7-3 and TRBJ2-1, with 7 bases identical to TRBD2. CDR1 and CDR2 (germline): SGHTA, FQGTGA. This CDR3 is built from 15 residues. The V and J ends lost 8 bases and 1 base, in that order; junction bases with no gene match: 8. The CDR3 protein is CASGPTSVSYNEQFF. The DNA of the CDR3 is TGTGCCAGCGGCCCAACTAGCGTATCCTACAATGAGCAGTTCTTC.

This chain links TRBV10-3 with TRBJ2-1, with D perhaps matching TRBD2 (5 bases). V gave up 4 bases and J gave up 0 bases, with 10 bases separating them. The germline V gene has CDR1 ENHRY and CDR2 SYGVKD. CDR3 length: 15 residues. As DNA, the CDR3 is TGTGCCATCAGTGGGACTGGAAGCTCCTACAATGAGCAGTTCTTC. Its protein product is CAISGTGSSYNEQFF.

This clonotype was detected a few times. The rearrangement joins TRBV11-3 to TRBJ2-1; 10 bases match TRBD2. Germline CDR1 SGHNT, CDR2 YENEEA. CDR3 length: 15 residues. V lost 1 base, J lost 10 bases, and 7 bases stayed unmatched. CDR3 DNA sequence: TGTGCCAGCAGCTTAGGCCTAGCGGGAGCAAGGGAGCAGTTCTTC. Translating gives CASSLGLAGAREQFF. The whole variable domain, remainder taken from reference TRBV11-3 and TRBJ2-1, is EAGVVQSPRYKIIEKKQPVAFWCNPISGHNTLYWYLQNLGQGPELLIRYENEEAVDDSQLPKDRFSAERLKGVDSTLKIQPAELGDSAVYLCASSLGLAGAREQFFGPGTRLTVL.

The rearrangement uses TRBV5-1 and TRBJ2-7, with 7 bases aligning to TRBD1. With V trimmed by 4 bases and J by 7 bases, 5 bases remained unmatched. CDR3 length equals 12 residues. The V gene's germline CDR1 is SGHRS and CDR2 YFSETQ. For the CDR3, the DNA is TGCGCCAGCAGCGCCAGGGGGAATGAGCAGTACTTC. This gives the protein CASSARGNEQYF.

This clonotype was counted only a few times. The rearrangement joins TRBV29-1 to TRBJ1-1; 8 bases match TRBD1. Germline V gene lookup returns CDR1 SQVTM and CDR2 ANQGSEA. The ends lost 2 bases at V and 1 base at J; junction bases unmatched: 6. The CDR3 covers 15 residues. CDR3 in amino acids: CSVERQGPRNTEAFF. DNA for the CDR3: TGCAGCGTTGAACGACAGGGGCCTCGGAACACTGAAGCTTTCTTT.

The V call is TRBV4-2, the J call TRBJ2-2, with a tentative D call TRBD2 (5 bases). The ends were cut back, 0 bases at V and 5 bases at J, with 10 bases in the middle. From germline, CDR1 is LGHNA and CDR2 YNFKEQ. This CDR3 has 15 amino acids. The CDR3 loop is CASSQDQLETGELFF. In DNA form, the CDR3 reads TGTGCCAGCAGCCAAGATCAACTAGAAACCGGGGAGCTGTTTTTT.

The chain couples TRBV6-1 to TRBJ1-4, with D possibly matching TRBD1 (5 bases). Per the germline V gene, CDR1 is MNHNS and CDR2 is SASEGT. The V and J ends lost 10 bases and 8 bases respectively, with 17 bases between them. The CDR3 is 13 amino acids. CDR3 sequence (DNA): TGTGCCATACCAGGGACGTCTTGGGAAAAACTGTTTTTT. Translating it yields CAIPGTSWEKLFF.

J is TRBJ2-1 and V is TRBV5-1; 10 bases agree with TRBD1. This CDR3 is built from 19 residues. The germline gives CDR1 SGHRS, CDR2 YFSETQ. Trimming removed 3 bases from V and 7 bases from J; junction bases left unmatched: 19. Here the CDR3 reads CASSSRSGAGQGTKNEQFF. The CDR3 DNA reads TGCGCCAGCAGCTCCCGTAGTGGGGCGGGACAGGGGACAAAGAATGAGCAGTTCTTC.